This T cell receptor (beta chain) was found in a study of blood T cell repertoires in COVID-19. Overall study context: T cells, B-cell-depleted T cells, or PBMCs supplied cDNA or gDNA.

Sequencing was performed with immunoSEQ multiplex PCR; in TCRdb, only in-frame clones are kept and a portion is missing. The table lists some 270,000 clones, almost 90% of them singletons. CDR3 length: 15 amino acids. Germline V gene sequence: CDR1 SGHRS, CDR2 YFSETQ. V shed 0 bases, J shed 4 bases, and the junction held 3 bases outside the gene matches. The clonotype comes from a woman in her sixties or seventies with COVID-19, enrolled during active disease. The J gene is TRBJ2-7, the V gene TRBV5-1; 11 bases are a match to TRBD1. The sequenced sample consisted of peripheral blood. CDR3 protein: CASSLVDRGRYEQYF. DNA of the CDR3: TGCGCCAGCAGCTTGGTGGACAGGGGGCGTTACGAGCAGTACTTC.